This TCR beta chain came from a study of blood T cells in healthy people across ages. A second PCR of about 7 to 12 cycles used a sample-barcoded 5' primer and a J-beta primer mix. TCRdb reanalysed the 5' RACE reads using MiXCR and keeps one entry per CDR3 protein. The sample carries 650,000 to 700,000 distinct CDR3 sequences, 52% recorded once. Each sample yielded at least 6 micrograms of PBMC total RNA. V dropped 0 bases and J dropped 1 base, with 12 bases sitting between them. Germline loops: CDR1 MNHEY, CDR2 SVGAGI. This CDR3 contains 16 residues. Findings of the study overall: CMV infection status of these donors was not known.

As concerns this clonotype: Its cognate antigen is unknown.

Sequenced sample: blood. The TCR was taken from a woman older than 75 in good health. The V and J genes are TRBV6-5 and TRBJ2-5; no clear D. In DNA, the CDR3 is TGTGCCAGCAGTTACTCCTCCTTTGGGGTCCAAGAGACCCAGTACTTC. Translation: CASSYSSFGVQETQYF.